This TCR beta chain was sequenced during a study of cytomegalovirus exposure and HLA in healthy donors. Whole-study results and caveats: In a later analysis, common viral pathogens appeared linked to several of the most significant clusters. Some segments of the V type, notably TRBV6-2 and TRBV6-3, were excluded as indistinguishable. High sensitivity and specificity were reportedly achieved when the classifier diagnosed cytomegalovirus status.

Notes on this clone: The antigen is undetermined.

Vbeta (60) and Jbeta (13) primers were used in the PCR. The protocol was immunoSEQ multiplex PCR, while the TCRdb copy is restricted to in-frame clones and leaves out a portion. The sample shows approximately 170,000 clones, around three quarters of them seen only once. CDR1 is KGHSH and CDR2 is LQKENI in the germline V gene. The CDR3 totals 17 residues. This receptor was identified in a man in his forties in good health and CMV-seronegative. The chain joins TRBV18 to TRBJ2-5; TRBD2 aligns across 10 bases. The J call is in doubt because the DNA end fits TRBJ2-7 better. Sequenced input: PBMCs. The DNA of the CDR3 is TGTGCCAGCTCACCCGAAATTACTAGCGGGATTTCCTACGAGCAGTACTTC. Its translation: CASSPEITSGISYEQYF.